The clone carrying this TCR beta chain appeared a single time. This specimen belongs to a study of T cells in Graves' hyperthyroidism and ophthalmopathy. A patient was excluded if there was uncontrolled infection, other autoimmune disease, pregnancy or lactation. Used for diagnoses were clinical symptoms, serum thyroxine and TRAb, thyroid ultrasound and orbital computed tomography. TCR beta CDR3 sequences were amplified from RNA transcripts. A set of HTBI primers served as the primers for a first-round RT-PCR of the TCR CDR3. Via MiXCR, TCRdb re-called the multiplex PCR reads, giving one row per CDR3 protein. Of 480,000 or so distinct CDR3 sequences in the sample, 46% were seen once. The V gene's germline CDR1 is SGDLS and CDR2 YYNGEE. The CDR3 is made up of 13 amino acids. V dropped 2 bases and J dropped 4 bases, with 9 bases sitting between them.

The rearrangement links TRBV9 to TRBJ1-2, with D unresolved. This sequence originates from an adult woman with Graves' disease, either hyperthyroidism or ophthalmopathy (not recorded which). The sample taken for sequencing was peripheral blood or thyroid tissue (not recorded which). This chain's CDR3 is CASSVATVYGYTF. The CDR3 coding sequence is TGTGCCAGCAGCGTCGCGACGGTCTATGGCTACACCTTC.